The TCR beta chain described here comes from a study of PD-1 blockade in classical Hodgkin lymphoma (dated by TCRdb to between 2020 and 2021). Context from the whole study: Nivolumab dosing was 3 mg/kg intravenously every 2 weeks, continuing until either disease progression or unacceptable toxicity. A peripheral blood immune signature of response to PD-1 blockade in classical Hodgkin lymphoma was defined using TCR beta sequencing and CyTOF.

Including cysteine and phenylalanine, the CDR3 has 15 amino acids. The read is trimmed to its CDR3 DNA, 45 bases read in frame from base 1. The germline V gene encodes CDR1 MNHEY and CDR2 SVGAGI. For this clone: Which antigen it targets is not known. At one end the junction does not follow the germline gene, possibly because of a read error.

The sample's time point label, in plain terms: cycle 2 day 1 (C2D1) of nivolumab. Relapse after autologous stem cell transplantation had occurred in all trial patients, and cohorts A, B and C were distinguished by prior brentuximab vedotin exposure. The trial cohort comprised around 60 patients with relapsed/refractory classical Hodgkin lymphoma whose best overall responses were complete response, partial response or progressive disease. In the multi-cohort phase II CheckMate 205 trial, trial patients received single-agent nivolumab. An independent review committee assessed best overall response by applying the 2007 International Working Group response criteria. PBMCs from the trial were collected at three points: immediately before nivolumab initiation (C1D1), and during therapy at cycle 2 day 1 and cycle 4 day 1. Peripheral blood was collected in 8 mL Vacutainer Cell Preparation Tubes, from which PBMCs were isolated by centrifugation and then cryopreserved.

General study outcomes and caveats: Baseline TCR diversity was reported to be lower in newly diagnosed patients than in healthy donors and to be lower still in relapsed/refractory patients. Lower diversity was seen in patients whose nivolumab began less than 1 year after ASCT, and these patients were left out of later analyses so that immune reconstitution would not confound the results. Only a single clinical trial cohort was studied, and what caused the repertoire differences, possibly disease activity or prior therapy, remained undefined. Baseline diversity similar to that of newly diagnosed patients was observed in trial patients achieving complete response, whereas significantly lower diversity was observed in partial responders and progressors. A significant rise by C4D1 was seen in CD4+ but not CD8+ TCR diversity (p=0.0027 vs p=0.16), with the rise being most apparent in complete responders (p=0.02).

The Qiagen DNeasy kit was used to extract genomic DNA both from unsorted PBMCs and from the negatively selected CD4+ and CD8+ fractions. Amplification of TCR beta CDR3 regions was done by immunoSEQ multiplex PCR with primers that anneal to V and J segments. A synthetic immune receptor repertoire was used to minimize amplification bias, and any remaining bias was removed computationally after sequencing. The authors' analysis ran thus. Custom Python scripts were used to quantify repertoire diversity as the Shannon entropy index. The unsorted, CD4+ and CD8+ repertoires were each analyzed separately, with the exception of combined analyses, where CD4+ and CD8+ sequences were merged in silico. A clone was considered expanded if an increase in frequency of at least 2-fold after treatment relative to C1D1 was found, and a pseudocount of 0.5 was applied to clones undetected at baseline. Clones with 0 or 1 copy at C1D1 were defined as singleton clones, while clones with 2 or more copies were defined as non-singleton clones. Clones expanded in unsorted samples were annotated as CD4+, CD8+ or unknown by matching protein sequences in sorted samples from the same patient. Wilcoxon tests on paired samples were used to test changes in diversity from C1D1 to C4D1. TCRdb's version of the immuneACCESS table is confined to in-frame rearrangements and falls short of the full clone set. An unresolved V gene accounts for under half of the shortfall where checked; the remainder is of unknown origin. From that table come the V and J calls and clone size; the DNA was used to work out D and trimming. The sample profile shows 20,000 to 25,000 clones; under 90% of them were found once. Around 19% of the sample is held by the ten biggest clonotypes.

The receptor comes from a human donor with classical Hodgkin lymphoma. In this chain, TRBV6-5 is recombined with TRBJ1-5; D gene: possibly TRBD1, on 6 matching bases. This specimen was peripheral blood mononuclear cells (PBMCs), taken before the second cycle of nivolumab. The CDR3 protein is CVSSSQGLSNQPQHF. Here is the DNA: TGTGTCAGCAGTTCGCAGGGGCTGAGCAATCAGCCCCAGCATTTT.